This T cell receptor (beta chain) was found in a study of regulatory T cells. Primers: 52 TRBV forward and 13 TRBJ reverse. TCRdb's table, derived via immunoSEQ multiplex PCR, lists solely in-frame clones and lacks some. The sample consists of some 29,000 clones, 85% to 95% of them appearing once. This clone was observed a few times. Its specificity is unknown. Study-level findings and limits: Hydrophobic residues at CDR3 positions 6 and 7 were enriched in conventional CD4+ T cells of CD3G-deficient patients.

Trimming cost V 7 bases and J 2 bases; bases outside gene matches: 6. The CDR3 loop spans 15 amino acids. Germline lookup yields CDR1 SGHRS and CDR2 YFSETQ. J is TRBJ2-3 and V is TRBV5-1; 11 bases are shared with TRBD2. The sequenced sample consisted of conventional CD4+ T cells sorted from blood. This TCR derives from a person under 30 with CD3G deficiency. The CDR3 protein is CASATSGRLTDTQYF. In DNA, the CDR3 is TGCGCCAGCGCCACTAGCGGGAGACTCACAGATACGCAGTATTTT.